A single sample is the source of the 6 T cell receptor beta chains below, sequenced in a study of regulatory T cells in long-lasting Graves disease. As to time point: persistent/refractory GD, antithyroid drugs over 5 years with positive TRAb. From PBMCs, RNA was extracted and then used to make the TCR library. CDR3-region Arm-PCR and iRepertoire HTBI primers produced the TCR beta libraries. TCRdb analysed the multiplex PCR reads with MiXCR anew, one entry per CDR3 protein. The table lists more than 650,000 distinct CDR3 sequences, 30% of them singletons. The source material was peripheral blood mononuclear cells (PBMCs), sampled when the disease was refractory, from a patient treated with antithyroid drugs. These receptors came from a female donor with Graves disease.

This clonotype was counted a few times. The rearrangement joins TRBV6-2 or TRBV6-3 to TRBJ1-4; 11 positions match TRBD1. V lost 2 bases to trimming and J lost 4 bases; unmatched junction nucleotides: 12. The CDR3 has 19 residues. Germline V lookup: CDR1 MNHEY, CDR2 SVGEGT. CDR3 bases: TGTGCCAGCAGTTACCTTAGGACAGGGGGCCGTCTCCTTAATGAAAAACTGTTTTTT. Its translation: CASSYLRTGGRLLNEKLFF.

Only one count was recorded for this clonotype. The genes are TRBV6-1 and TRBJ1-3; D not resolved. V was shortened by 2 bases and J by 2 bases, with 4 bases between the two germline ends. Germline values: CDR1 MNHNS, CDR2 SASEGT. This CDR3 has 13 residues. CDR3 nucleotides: TGTGCCAGCAGTGAACACCCTGGAAACACCATATATTTT. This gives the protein CASSEHPGNTIYF.

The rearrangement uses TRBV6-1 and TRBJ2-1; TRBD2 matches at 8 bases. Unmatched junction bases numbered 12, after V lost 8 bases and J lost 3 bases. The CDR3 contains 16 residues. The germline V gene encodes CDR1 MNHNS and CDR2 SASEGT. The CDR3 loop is CASHRLSGGYYNEQFF. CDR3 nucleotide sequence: TGTGCCAGCCATAGATTGAGCGGGGGTTACTACAATGAGCAGTTCTTC.

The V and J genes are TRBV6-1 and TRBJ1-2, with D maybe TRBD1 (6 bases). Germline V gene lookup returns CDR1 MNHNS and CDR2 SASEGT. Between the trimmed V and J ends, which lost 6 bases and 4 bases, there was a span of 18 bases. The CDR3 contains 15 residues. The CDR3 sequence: CASRQQGASLYGYTF. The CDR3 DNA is TGTGCCAGCAGACAACAGGGAGCGTCCCTCTATGGCTACACCTTC.

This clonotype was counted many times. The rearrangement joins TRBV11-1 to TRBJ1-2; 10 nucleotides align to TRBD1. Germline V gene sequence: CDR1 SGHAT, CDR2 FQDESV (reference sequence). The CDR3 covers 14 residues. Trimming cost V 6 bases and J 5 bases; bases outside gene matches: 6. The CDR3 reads CASSLEDRGYGYTF. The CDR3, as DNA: TGTGCCAGCAGTCTTGAGGACAGGGGGTATGGCTACACCTTC.

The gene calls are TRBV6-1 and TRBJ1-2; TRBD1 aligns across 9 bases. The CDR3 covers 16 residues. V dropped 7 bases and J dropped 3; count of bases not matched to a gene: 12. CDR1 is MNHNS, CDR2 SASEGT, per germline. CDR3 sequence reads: CASTPRDRARYYGYTF. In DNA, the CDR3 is TGTGCCAGCACTCCCCGGGACAGGGCTCGGTACTATGGCTACACCTTC.